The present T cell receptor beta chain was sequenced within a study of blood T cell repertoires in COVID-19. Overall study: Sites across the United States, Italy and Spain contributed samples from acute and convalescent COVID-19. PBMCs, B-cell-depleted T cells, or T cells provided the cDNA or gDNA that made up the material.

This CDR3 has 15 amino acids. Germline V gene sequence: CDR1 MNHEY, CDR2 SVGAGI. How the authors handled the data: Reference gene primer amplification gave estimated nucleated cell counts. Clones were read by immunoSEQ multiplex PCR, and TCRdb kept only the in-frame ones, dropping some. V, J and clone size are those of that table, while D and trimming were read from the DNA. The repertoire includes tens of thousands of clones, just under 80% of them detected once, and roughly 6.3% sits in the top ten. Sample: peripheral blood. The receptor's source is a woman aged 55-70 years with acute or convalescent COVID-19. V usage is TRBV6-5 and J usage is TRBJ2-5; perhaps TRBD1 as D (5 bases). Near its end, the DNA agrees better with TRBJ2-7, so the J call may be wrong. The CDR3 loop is CASIGRARGPYEQYF. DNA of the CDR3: TGTGCCAGCATTGGCAGGGCAAGAGGTCCCTACGAGCAGTACTTC.